This T cell receptor (beta chain) was found in a study of OX40 agonist ivuxolimab in advanced cancers. Looking at the study overall: Dose-escalation subjects each had hepatocellular carcinoma, melanoma, renal cell or head and neck cancer. The study's findings and limits: With doses of 0.1-3.0 mg/kg, partial responders showed among the lowest clonal expansion.

Only in-frame clones appear in the TCRdb table, and some are missing; sequencing was by immunoSEQ multiplex PCR. Among about 52,000 clones listed, roughly 88% were seen once. Autoimmune disease history or systemic immunosuppression barred patients. Looked up from germline, CDR1 is LNHDA and CDR2 is SQIVND (reference sequence). The V end lost 3 bases, the J end lost 7 bases, and 13 bases lay between the germline ends. This CDR3 contains 14 residues. Details on this clone: The target antigen is unknown.

The receptor was isolated from an adult with an advanced solid tumor such as melanoma, head and neck, liver or kidney cancer. The input for sequencing was CD4+ or CD8+ T cells sorted from blood, taken in a trial of the OX40 agonist ivuxolimab. The genes are TRBV19 and TRBJ2-1, with TRBD2 as a possible D gene (6 bases). DNA for the CDR3: TGTGCCAGTAGTATTGCGGGGCTGAATAATGAGCAGTTCTTC. Translated: CASSIAGLNNEQFF.